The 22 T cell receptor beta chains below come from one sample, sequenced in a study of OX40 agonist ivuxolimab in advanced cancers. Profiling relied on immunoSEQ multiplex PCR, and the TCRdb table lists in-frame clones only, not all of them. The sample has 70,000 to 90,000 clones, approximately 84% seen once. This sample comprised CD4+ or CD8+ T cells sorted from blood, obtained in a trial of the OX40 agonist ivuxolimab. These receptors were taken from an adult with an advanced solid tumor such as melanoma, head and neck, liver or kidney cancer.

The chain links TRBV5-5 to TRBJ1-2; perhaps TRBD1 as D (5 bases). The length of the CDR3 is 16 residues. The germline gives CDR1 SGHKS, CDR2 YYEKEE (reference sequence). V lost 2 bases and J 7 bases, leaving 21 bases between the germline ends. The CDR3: CASSLFSGRGWSGYTF. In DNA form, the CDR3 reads TGTGCCAGCAGCTTATTTTCGGGACGGGGGTGGAGTGGCTACACCTTC.

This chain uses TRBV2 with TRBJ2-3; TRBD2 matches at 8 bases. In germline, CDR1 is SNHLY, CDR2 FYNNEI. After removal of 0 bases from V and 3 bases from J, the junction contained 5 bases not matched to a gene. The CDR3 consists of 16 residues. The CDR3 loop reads CASSEASGSITDTQYF. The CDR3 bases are TGTGCCAGCAGTGAAGCGAGCGGGAGCATAACAGATACGCAGTATTTT.

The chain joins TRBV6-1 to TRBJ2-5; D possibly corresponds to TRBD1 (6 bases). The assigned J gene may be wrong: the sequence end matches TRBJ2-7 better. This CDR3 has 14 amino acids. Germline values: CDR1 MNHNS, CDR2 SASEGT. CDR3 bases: TGTGCCAGCGCTACGGCAGGGGCAACCTACGAGCAGTACTTC. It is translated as CASATAGATYEQYF.

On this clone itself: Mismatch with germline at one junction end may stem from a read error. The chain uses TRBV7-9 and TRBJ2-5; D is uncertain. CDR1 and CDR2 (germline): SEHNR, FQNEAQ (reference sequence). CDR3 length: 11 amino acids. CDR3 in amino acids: CASSLQGTQYF. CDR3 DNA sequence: TGTGCCAGCAGCTTACAAGGGACCCAGTACTTC.

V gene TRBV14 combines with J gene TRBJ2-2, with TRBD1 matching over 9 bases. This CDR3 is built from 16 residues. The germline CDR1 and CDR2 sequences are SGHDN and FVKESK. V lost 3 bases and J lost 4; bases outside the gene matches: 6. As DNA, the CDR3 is TGTGCCAGCAGCCACAACAGGGGGCTGGGCACCGGGGAGCTGTTTTTT. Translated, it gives CASSHNRGLGTGELFF.

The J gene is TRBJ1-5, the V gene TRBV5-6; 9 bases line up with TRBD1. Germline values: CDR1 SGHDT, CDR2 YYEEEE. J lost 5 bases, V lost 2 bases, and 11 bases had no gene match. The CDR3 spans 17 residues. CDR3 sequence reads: CASSFSVGTGYDQPQHF. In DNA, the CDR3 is TGTGCCAGCAGCTTTTCCGTCGGGACAGGGTACGATCAGCCCCAGCATTTT.

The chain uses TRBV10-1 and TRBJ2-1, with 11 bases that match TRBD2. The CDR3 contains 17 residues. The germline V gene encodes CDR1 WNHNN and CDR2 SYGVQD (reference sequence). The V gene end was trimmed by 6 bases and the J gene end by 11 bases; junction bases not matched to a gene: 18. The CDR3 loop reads CASSQAFSGGARGKQFF. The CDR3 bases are TGCGCCAGCAGCCAAGCTTTTAGCGGGGGGGCCAGGGGAAAGCAGTTCTTC.

CDR3 amino acids: CAISEVAQANEKLFF. The CDR3 DNA sequence: TGTGCCATCAGTGAGGTCGCGCAGGCTAATGAAAAACTGTTTTTT. The chain joins TRBV10-3 to TRBJ1-4; D unresolved. The V gene lost 2 bases and the J gene lost 3 bases, with 10 bases spanning the gap. The germline V gene encodes CDR1 ENHRY and CDR2 SYGVKD. The CDR3 covers 15 residues.

The CDR3 DNA reads TGTGCCAGTAGTACTCGGGACGCCCCTGGGAAGTATGGCTACACCTTC. It specifies CASSTRDAPGKYGYTF. This chain links TRBV19 with TRBJ1-2; the D gene is possibly TRBD1 (5 bases). The CDR3 runs 16 residues. Trimming cost V 4 bases and J 5 bases, with 20 bases left between them. The germline gives CDR1 LNHDA, CDR2 SQIVND (reference sequence).

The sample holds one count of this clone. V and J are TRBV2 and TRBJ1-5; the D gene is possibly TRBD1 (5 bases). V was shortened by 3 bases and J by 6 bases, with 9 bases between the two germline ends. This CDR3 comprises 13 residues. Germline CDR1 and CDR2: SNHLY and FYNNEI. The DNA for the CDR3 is TGTGCCAGCAGTGATGGGGGGACTCAGCCCCAGCATTTT. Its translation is CASSDGGTQPQHF. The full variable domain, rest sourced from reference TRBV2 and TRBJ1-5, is EPEVTQTPSHQVTQMGQEVILRCVPISNHLYFYWYRQILGQKVEFLVSFYNNEISEKSEIFDDQFSVERPDGSNFTLKIRSTKLEDSAMYFCASSDGGTQPQHFGDGTRLSIL.

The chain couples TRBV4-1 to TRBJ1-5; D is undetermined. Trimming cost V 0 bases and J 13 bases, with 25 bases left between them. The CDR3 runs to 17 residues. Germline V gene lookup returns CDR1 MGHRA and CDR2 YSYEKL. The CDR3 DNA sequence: TGCGCCAGCAGCCAAGAGTGGTTGGCGGCAGAGCAAAGGCCGCAGCATTTT. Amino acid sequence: CASSQEWLAAEQRPQHF.

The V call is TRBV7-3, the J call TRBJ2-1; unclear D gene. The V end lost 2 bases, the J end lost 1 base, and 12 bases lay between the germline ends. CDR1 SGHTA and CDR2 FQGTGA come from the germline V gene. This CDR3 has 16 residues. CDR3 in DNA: TGTGCCAGCAGCTTAGGGTCGGCGGCTTCCTACAATGAGCAGTTCTTC. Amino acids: CASSLGSAASYNEQFF.

In DNA, the CDR3 is TGTGCCAGCAGCTTGGCCGGAGATACGCAGTATTTT. Amino acids: CASSLAGDTQYF. The chain recombines TRBV5-4 with TRBJ2-3; D remains unclear. The CDR3 runs to 12 residues. Germline-derived CDR1 and CDR2 are SGHNT and YYREEE (reference sequence). V lost 0 bases and J 5 bases, leaving 4 bases between the germline ends.

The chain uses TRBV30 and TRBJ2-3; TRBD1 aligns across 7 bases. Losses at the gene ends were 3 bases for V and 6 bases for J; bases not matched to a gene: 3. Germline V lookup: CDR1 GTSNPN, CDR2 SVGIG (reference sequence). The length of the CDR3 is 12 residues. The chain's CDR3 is CAWRTGTDTQYF. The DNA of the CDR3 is TGTGCCTGGAGGACAGGGACCGATACGCAGTATTTT.

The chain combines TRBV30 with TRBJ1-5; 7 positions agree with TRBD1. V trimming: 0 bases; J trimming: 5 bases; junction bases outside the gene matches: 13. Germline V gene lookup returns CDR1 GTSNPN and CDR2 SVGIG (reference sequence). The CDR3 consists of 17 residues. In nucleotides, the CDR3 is TGTGCCTGGAGTGTGGGAGGTGCAGGGGGTTTCGATCAGCCCCAGCATTTT. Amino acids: CAWSVGGAGGFDQPQHF. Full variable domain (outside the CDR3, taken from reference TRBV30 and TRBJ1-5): SQTIHQWPATLVQPVGSPLSLECTVEGTSNPNLYWYRQAAGRGLQLLFYSVGIGQISSEVPQNLSASRPQDRQFILSSKKLLLSDSGFYLCAWSVGGAGGFDQPQHFGDGTRLSIL.

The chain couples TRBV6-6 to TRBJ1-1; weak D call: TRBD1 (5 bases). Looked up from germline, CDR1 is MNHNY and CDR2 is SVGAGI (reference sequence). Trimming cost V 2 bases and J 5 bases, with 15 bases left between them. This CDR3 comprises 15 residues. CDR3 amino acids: CASSYPGPGGTEAFF. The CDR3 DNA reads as TGTGCCAGCAGTTACCCGGGGCCGGGGGGGACTGAAGCTTTCTTT.

CDR3 amino acids: CASMPGGQRETQYF. The CDR3 DNA is TGTGCCAGCATGCCTGGCGGGCAAAGGGAGACCCAGTACTTC. The V gene is TRBV6-1, the J gene TRBJ2-5; possibly TRBD2 for D (5 bases). The V end was cut by 7 bases, the J end by 5 bases, with 17 bases between. CDR3 size: 14 residues. The germline V gene has CDR1 MNHNS and CDR2 SASEGT.

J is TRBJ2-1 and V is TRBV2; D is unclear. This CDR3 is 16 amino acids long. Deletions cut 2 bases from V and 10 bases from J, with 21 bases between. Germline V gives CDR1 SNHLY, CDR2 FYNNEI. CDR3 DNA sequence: TGTGCCAGCAGTGAATGGGTTGGCACTTCCACATGGGAGCAGTTCTTC. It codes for CASSEWVGTSTWEQFF. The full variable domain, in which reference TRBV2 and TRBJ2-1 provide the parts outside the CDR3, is EPEVTQTPSHQVTQMGQEVILRCVPISNHLYFYWYRQILGQKVEFLVSFYNNEISEKSEIFDDQFSVERPDGSNFTLKIRSTKLEDSAMYFCASSEWVGTSTWEQFFGPGTRLTVL.

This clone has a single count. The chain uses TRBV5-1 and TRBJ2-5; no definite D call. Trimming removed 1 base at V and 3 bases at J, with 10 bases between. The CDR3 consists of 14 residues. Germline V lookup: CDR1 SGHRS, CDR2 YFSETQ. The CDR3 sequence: CASSLSSTKETQYF. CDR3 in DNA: TGCGCCAGCAGCTTGTCATCTACTAAAGAGACCCAGTACTTC.

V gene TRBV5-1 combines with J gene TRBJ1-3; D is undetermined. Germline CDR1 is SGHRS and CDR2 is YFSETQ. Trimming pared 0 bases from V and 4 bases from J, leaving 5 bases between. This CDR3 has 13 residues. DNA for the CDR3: TGCGCCAGCAGCTTGGATCTGGGAAACACCATATATTTT. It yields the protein CASSLDLGNTIYF.

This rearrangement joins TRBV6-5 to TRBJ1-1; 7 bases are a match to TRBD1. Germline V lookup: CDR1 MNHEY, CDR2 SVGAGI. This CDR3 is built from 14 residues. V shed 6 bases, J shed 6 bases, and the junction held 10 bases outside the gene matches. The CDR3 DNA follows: TGTGCCAGCAGGGCTCGGACAGGAGTGTCTGAAGCTTTCTTT. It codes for CASRARTGVSEAFF.

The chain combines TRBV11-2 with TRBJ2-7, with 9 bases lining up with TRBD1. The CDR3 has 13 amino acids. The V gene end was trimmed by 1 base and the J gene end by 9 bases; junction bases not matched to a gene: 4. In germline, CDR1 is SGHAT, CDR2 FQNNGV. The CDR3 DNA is TGTGCCAGCAGCTTAGGGGACAGGGCTGTGCAGTACTTC. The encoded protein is CASSLGDRAVQYF. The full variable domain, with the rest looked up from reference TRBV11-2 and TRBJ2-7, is EAGVAQSPRYKIIEKRQSVAFWCNPISGHATLYWYQQILGQGPKLLIQFQNNGVVDDSQLPKDRFSAERLKGVDSTLKIQPAKLEDSAVYLCASSLGDRAVQYFGPGTRLTVT.